Following are 11 T cell receptor beta chains from one sample sequenced in a study of shared clonotypes between healthy human individuals. Method: immunoSEQ multiplex PCR; TCRdb's copy keeps in-frame clones and lacks some. The sample shows more than 550,000 clones, roughly 88% of them seen only once. The sample was memory CD8+ T cells from PBMCs. Subset here: CD45RO+ cells pooled with CCR7-negative TemRA cells. The receptors stem from a man aged 18 to 30 in good health. Some clones in this sample may be carry-over from other donors' samples.

The J gene is TRBJ2-1, the V gene TRBV5-1; D possibly corresponds to TRBD2 (6 bases). Germline CDR1 and CDR2: SGHRS and YFSETQ. The V gene lost 4 bases and the J gene lost 7 bases, with 12 bases spanning the gap. The CDR3 is made up of 13 amino acids. In nucleotides, the CDR3 is TGCGCCAGCAGCCAGCGGGTGGGGAATGAGCAGTTCTTC. Its protein is CASSQRVGNEQFF.

V gene TRBV19 combines with J gene TRBJ1-2; D might be TRBD1 (5 bases). The V end was cut by 5 bases, the J end by 9 bases, with 22 bases between. The length of the CDR3 is 15 residues. The V gene's germline CDR1 is LNHDA and CDR2 SQIVND (reference sequence). The CDR3 reads CASSLGTANYASYTF. The CDR3 bases are TGTGCCAGTAGTCTCGGGACGGCTAACTATGCCAGCTACACCTTC.

Written as DNA, the CDR3 is TGTGCCCCGGGGGGCCACAATGAGCAGTTCTTC. Translated: CAPGGHNEQFF. This chain joins TRBV7-3 and TRBJ2-1; D might be TRBD2 (7 bases). The germline V gene encodes CDR1 SGHTA and CDR2 FQGTGA. Trimming took 11 bases from V and 5 from J, leaving 10 bases between them. This CDR3 region has 11 residues.

The sample holds a few counts of this clone. V gene TRBV30 combines with J gene TRBJ2-1; D gene uncertain. The CDR3 has 14 residues. Between the trimmed V and J ends, which lost 5 bases and 3 bases, there was a span of 14 bases. Germline CDR1 reads GTSNPN; CDR2 reads SVGIG (reference sequence). CDR3 sequence: CAWGLRVDYNEQFF. The CDR3 nucleotides read TGTGCCTGGGGCCTTAGGGTTGACTACAATGAGCAGTTCTTC.

V usage is TRBV5-4 and J usage is TRBJ2-7; D possibly corresponds to TRBD2 (6 bases). This CDR3 has 17 residues. V lost 4 bases and J lost 3, with 23 bases in between. Germline-derived CDR1 and CDR2 are SGHNT and YYREEE (reference sequence). The CDR3 DNA is TGTGCCAGCAGCCCTTGGCGGGCGGGAAAAACCCTCTACGAGCAGTACTTC. Its translation is CASSPWRAGKTLYEQYF. Full variable domain (missing parts from reference TRBV5-4 and TRBJ2-7): ETGVTQSPTHLIKTRGQQVTLRCSSQSGHNTVSWYQQALGQGPQFIFQYYREEENGRGNFPPRFSGLQFPNYSSELNVNALELDDSALYLCASSPWRAGKTLYEQYFGPGTRLTVT.

This rearrangement joins TRBV6-1 to TRBJ2-7; possibly TRBD2 for D (6 bases). Trimming took 1 base from V and 3 from J, leaving 13 bases between them. Germline loops: CDR1 MNHNS, CDR2 SASEGT. The CDR3 sequence is 15 residues long. The CDR3 DNA reads as TGTGCCAGCAGTGAAGAAATGCGGAGGGGCTACGAGCAGTACTTC. Translating it yields CASSEEMRRGYEQYF.

V and J are TRBV13 and TRBJ1-4; 7 nucleotides align to TRBD1. J was trimmed by 8 bases and V by 3 bases; bases with no gene match: 3. The V gene's germline CDR1 is PRHDT and CDR2 FYEKMQ (reference sequence). This CDR3 is 13 amino acids long. The DNA for the CDR3 is TGTGCCAGCAGCTTTAACAGGGGAGAAAAACTGTTTTTT. It yields the protein CASSFNRGEKLFF.

The V call is TRBV29-1, the J call TRBJ2-1, with 11 nucleotides matching TRBD2. There are 13 residues in the CDR3. Germline loops: CDR1 SQVTM, CDR2 ANQGSEA. The V gene end was trimmed by 6 bases and the J gene end by 10 bases; junction bases not matched to a gene: 8. CDR3 nucleotide sequence: TGCAGCGTCTTAGCGGGAGGGCATCGGGAGCAGTTCTTC. Residues: CSVLAGGHREQFF.

The chain carries TRBV27 and TRBJ2-7, with 8 bases that match TRBD2. This CDR3 spans 14 amino acids. Germline V gives CDR1 MNHEY, CDR2 SMNVEV (reference sequence). The V segment lost 6 bases and the J segment 7 bases; nucleotides outside the gene matches: 11. CDR3 protein: CASSPGGRIREQYF. In nucleotides, the CDR3 is TGTGCCAGCAGCCCCGGCGGGAGGATTCGGGAGCAGTACTTC.

This clone was counted a single time. This rearrangement joins TRBV19 to TRBJ2-7; 11 nucleotides agree with TRBD1. Trimming removed 5 bases from V and 4 bases from J; junction bases left unmatched: 4. The CDR3 covers 14 residues. Per the germline V gene, CDR1 is LNHDA and CDR2 is SQIVND (reference sequence). The CDR3 DNA sequence: TGTGCCAGTAGTGTGGACAGGGGGCATTACGAGCAGTACTTC. This sequence encodes CASSVDRGHYEQYF.

The CDR3 coding sequence is TGTGCCAGCAGCTTAGCGGGACTGAATACCTACGAGCAGTACTTC. Its protein product is CASSLAGLNTYEQYF. J is TRBJ2-7 and V is TRBV7-8; D may be TRBD2 (6 bases). Trimming took 0 bases from V and 2 from J, leaving 11 bases between them. Germline V lookup: CDR1 SGHVS, CDR2 FQNEAQ. The CDR3 length is 15 residues.